These 25 T cell receptor beta chains share one sample of origin, sequenced in a study of T-cell memory formation after mild COVID-19. TCRdb used MiXCR to reprocess the 5' RACE reads, holding one entry per CDR3 protein. The table records 400,000 to 500,000 distinct CDR3 sequences, 15% to 20% of them present only once. The material sequenced was PBMCs or a T cell subset sorted from them (not recorded which). The receptors were sampled from an adult woman who had mild COVID-19 (a few samples of this study predate the infection). Cell type and time point are not known.

The sample holds a few counts of this clonotype. The chain is built from TRBV28 and TRBJ1-1, with D maybe TRBD1 (6 bases). Per germline, CDR1 MDHEN and CDR2 SYDVKM. Trimming took off 6 bases at V and 8 bases at J, with 13 bases between the two ends. The CDR3 is 12 residues long. CDR3 sequence (DNA): TGTGCCAGCAGACGAATCACAGGGGAAGCTTTCTTT. Translated: CASRRITGEAFF. The full variable domain, rest sourced from reference TRBV28 and TRBJ1-1, is DVKVTQSSRYLVKRTGEKVFLECVQDMDHENMFWYRQDPGLGLRLIYFSYDVKMKEKGDIPEGYSVSREKKERFSLILESASTNQTSMYLCASRRITGEAFFGQGTRLTVV.

The chain joins TRBV3-1 to TRBJ1-2, with D possibly being TRBD1 (5 bases). CDR3 length: 15 residues. Between the trimmed V and J ends, which lost 5 bases and 10 bases, there was a span of 23 bases. Germline lookup yields CDR1 LGHDT and CDR2 YNNKEL (reference sequence). The chain's CDR3 is CASSEALGPAPAYTF. Here the CDR3 DNA reads TGTGCCAGCAGCGAGGCGCTGGGGCCCGCGCCGGCCTACACCTTC.

The rearrangement uses TRBV27 and TRBJ1-1, with D uncertain. CDR3 size: 14 residues. Germline assignment: CDR1 MNHEY and CDR2 SMNVEV (reference sequence). V lost 5 bases, J lost 4 bases, and 14 bases lay in between. CDR3 DNA: TGTGCCAGCAGTCTGCAAGATGTAACCACTGAAGCTTTCTTT. It yields the protein CASSLQDVTTEAFF.

This rearrangement joins TRBV6-5 to TRBJ2-7, with 9 bases lining up with TRBD1. Germline loops: CDR1 MNHEY, CDR2 SVGAGI. Trimming removed 0 bases from V and 5 bases from J; junction bases left unmatched: 5. CDR3 length equals 15 residues. The CDR3 region is CASSYSNRGRNEQYF. The CDR3 DNA is TGTGCCAGCAGTTACTCGAACAGGGGGCGAAACGAGCAGTACTTC.

This clonotype was counted between two and nine times. The V call is TRBV5-1, the J call TRBJ2-5, with TRBD2 matching over 10 bases. V gave up 1 base and J gave up 2 bases; unmatched junction bases: 2. The germline gives CDR1 SGHRS, CDR2 YFSETQ. There are 15 residues in the CDR3. The CDR3 DNA sequence: TGCGCCAGCAGCTTGACTAGCGGGGTACAAGAGACCCAGTACTTC. Translating gives CASSLTSGVQETQYF.

The table lists this clonotype with a few counts. The chain carries TRBV12-3 or TRBV12-4 and TRBJ1-5; no clear D. The CDR3 spans 12 residues. The V end lost 1 base, the J end lost 7 bases, and 5 bases lay between the germline ends. CDR3 coding DNA: TGTGCCAGCAGTTTAGATATCCAGCCCCAGCATTTT. Translated, it gives CASSLDIQPQHF.

The table lists this clonotype with many counts. The V call is TRBV5-6, the J call TRBJ2-5; 10 bases agree with TRBD2. The germline gives CDR1 SGHDT, CDR2 YYEEEE. The V segment lost 4 bases and the J segment 2 bases; nucleotides outside the gene matches: 5. CDR3 size: 15 residues. CDR3 sequence reads: CASSDILAGQETQYF. CDR3 bases: TGTGCCAGCAGCGATATACTAGCGGGACAAGAGACCCAGTACTTC.

This clonotype appeared many times. This chain joins TRBV14 and TRBJ2-7; no clear D gene. CDR3 length equals 16 residues. The germline V and J ends were trimmed by 0 bases and 3 bases, with 15 bases remaining between them. CDR1 is SGHDN and CDR2 is FVKESK in the germline V gene. Written as DNA, the CDR3 is TGTGCCAGCAGCCAAGAACCCTCGGCTTACAGCTACGAGCAGTACTTC. The encoded protein is CASSQEPSAYSYEQYF. Using reference TRBV14 and TRBJ2-7 for the parts outside the CDR3, the full variable domain is EAGVTQFPSHSVIEKGQTVTLRCDPISGHDNLYWYRRVMGKEIKFLLHFVKESKQDESGMPNNRFLAERTGGTYSTLKVQPAELEDSGVYFCASSQEPSAYSYEQYFGPGTRLTVT.

The gene calls are TRBV6-1 and TRBJ1-2; 7 bases map to TRBD1. The germline gives CDR1 MNHNS, CDR2 SASEGT. The CDR3 runs 13 residues. Trimming at V came to 4 bases and at J to 4 bases, leaving 3 bases not matched to a gene. The CDR3 region has the DNA TGTGCCAGCAGTGTGGGACAGTCCTATGGCTACACCTTC. This codes for CASSVGQSYGYTF.

The chain recombines TRBV12-3 or TRBV12-4 with TRBJ2-3; 9 bases match TRBD2. This CDR3 contains 12 residues. Losses at the gene ends were 8 bases for V and 7 bases for J; bases not matched to a gene: 4. CDR3 DNA sequence: TGTGCCAGCGGCGGGGGGGGTCATACGCAGTATTTT. Residues: CASGGGGHTQYF.

The chain combines TRBV7-6 with TRBJ2-3; 9 bases are a match to TRBD2. With 0 bases clipped from V and 4 bases from J, the junction kept 8 bases outside the gene matches. Germline V CDR1 and CDR2: SGHVS, FNYEAQ. The CDR3 runs to 17 residues. Here the CDR3 DNA reads TGTGCCAGCAGCTTAGCGGCGGGAGGGATTGCCGCAGATACGCAGTATTTT. It codes for CASSLAAGGIAADTQYF.

Worth noting for this clonotype: The junction departs from the called germline gene at one end, perhaps through a read error. J is TRBJ2-1 and V is TRBV20-1; weak D call: TRBD2 (5 bases). The CDR3 is 17 amino acids. The germline V gene encodes CDR1 DFQATT and CDR2 SNEGSKA (reference sequence). This CDR3 is CGARDRMASFDYNEQFF. In DNA form, the CDR3 reads TGCGGTGCTAGAGATCGAATGGCTAGCTTCGACTACAATGAGCAGTTCTTC.

The V and J genes are TRBV12-3 or TRBV12-4 and TRBJ2-7; 10 nucleotides agree with TRBD1. After removal of 5 bases from V and 1 base from J, the junction contained 5 bases not matched to a gene. The CDR3 contains 15 residues. The chain's CDR3 is CASSTGQGMSYEQYF. The CDR3 nucleotides are TGTGCCAGCAGTACGGGACAGGGGATGTCCTACGAGCAGTACTTC.

The V gene is TRBV6-2 or TRBV6-3, the J gene TRBJ1-5, with D perhaps matching TRBD1 (5 bases). V shed 2 bases and J shed 5 bases, with 16 bases lying between them. This CDR3 region has 16 residues. The V gene's germline CDR1 is MNHEY and CDR2 SVGEGT. This chain's CDR3 is CASSYRGTGGYQPQHF. CDR3 DNA: TGTGCCAGCAGTTACCGGGGGACTGGCGGTTATCAGCCCCAGCATTTT.

The V gene is TRBV20-1, the J gene TRBJ2-1; no clear D. CDR1 is DFQATT, CDR2 SNEGSKA, per germline (reference sequence). The CDR3 length is 14 residues. Trimming shortened V by 1 base and J by 4 bases, and 11 bases separated the two germline ends. The CDR3 is CSARARLLYNEQFF. Here the CDR3 DNA reads TGCAGTGCTAGAGCCCGACTTTTATACAATGAGCAGTTCTTC.

V usage is TRBV6-5 and J usage is TRBJ2-5; TRBD2 is a possible D gene (6 bases). CDR3 length: 15 residues. CDR1 and CDR2 from the germline V gene are MNHEY and SVGAGI. The V end was cut by 2 bases, the J end by 2 bases, with 12 bases between. Here the CDR3 DNA reads TGTGCCAGCAGTTACCGGGACTTGCGACAAGAGACCCAGTACTTC. It translates to CASSYRDLRQETQYF.

This clonotype was counted many times. The chain is built from TRBV6-2 or TRBV6-3 and TRBJ2-1, with unresolved D. This CDR3 region has 14 residues. Germline V gene sequence: CDR1 MNHEY, CDR2 SVGEGT. The V gene lost 10 bases and the J gene lost 4 bases, with 17 bases spanning the gap. The CDR3 spells CATVTPPFYNEQFF. CDR3 coding DNA: TGTGCCACCGTCACACCTCCCTTTTACAATGAGCAGTTCTTC.

This chain joins TRBV12-3 or TRBV12-4 and TRBJ2-7; D unclear. The CDR3 runs to 12 residues. Trimming left V 9 bases short and J 2 bases short, with 11 bases between. The CDR3 sequence is CASRLETYEQYF. As DNA, the CDR3 is TGTGCCAGTCGACTGGAGACCTACGAGCAGTACTTC.

The chain is built from TRBV18 and TRBJ2-7, with 7 bases lining up with TRBD1. The V gene's germline CDR1 is KGHSH and CDR2 LQKENI. This CDR3 comprises 16 residues. J gave up 3 bases and V 3 bases, and 11 bases lay outside the gene matches. The CDR3 reads CASSPSLDRTNYEQYF. CDR3 nucleotide sequence: TGTGCCAGCTCACCTTCCCTGGACAGGACAAACTACGAGCAGTACTTC.

The table lists this clonotype with a few counts. The chain joins TRBV7-9 to TRBJ2-1, with D perhaps matching TRBD1 (7 bases). Between the trimmed V and J ends, which lost 5 bases and 3 bases, there was a span of 23 bases. CDR1 and CDR2 (germline): SEHNR, FQNEAQ (reference sequence). This CDR3 contains 18 residues. CDR3 in DNA: TGTGCCAGCAGCCCCCCGGGGGTGAGGACAGGTGTCTACAATGAGCAGTTCTTC. This sequence encodes CASSPPGVRTGVYNEQFF.

This chain uses TRBV6-2 or TRBV6-3 with TRBJ1-6; D call uncertain. The ends were cut back, 2 bases at V and 8 bases at J, with 19 bases in the middle. This CDR3 region has 17 residues. CDR1 is MNHEY, CDR2 SVGEGT, per germline. This chain's CDR3 is CASSYEGGSYAYSPLHF. The CDR3 DNA reads as TGTGCCAGCAGTTACGAGGGTGGTAGCTACGCCTATTCACCCCTCCACTTT.

The rearrangement joins TRBV29-1 to TRBJ2-2; D is ambiguous. The CDR3 has 13 residues. Germline V gives CDR1 SQVTM, CDR2 ANQGSEA. Trimming removed 5 bases at V and 0 bases at J, with 7 bases between. The CDR3, as DNA: TGCAGCGTTCACTGGGCGAACACCGGGGAGCTGTTTTTT. It is translated as CSVHWANTGELFF.

A single count supports this clonotype. The chain couples TRBV9 to TRBJ2-7; D is possibly TRBD1 (6 bases). Germline CDR1 and CDR2: SGDLS and YYNGEE. Trimming pared 2 bases from V and 5 bases from J, leaving 14 bases between. The CDR3 loop spans 14 amino acids. The CDR3 loop is CASSVDSYKDEQYF. The CDR3 bases are TGTGCCAGCAGCGTGGACAGTTATAAGGACGAGCAGTACTTC.

This sequence joins TRBV7-9 and TRBJ1-2; no definite D call. Germline V gene data show CDR1 as SEHNR and CDR2 as FQNEAQ (reference sequence). Trimming took off 1 base at V and 2 bases at J, with 8 bases between the two ends. CDR3 length equals 14 residues. The CDR3 spells CASSLDSVNYGYTF. CDR3 in DNA: TGTGCCAGCAGCTTAGATTCGGTGAACTATGGCTACACCTTC.

This clonotype was picked up a small number of times. This chain uses TRBV20-1 with TRBJ2-1; 11 bases are shared with TRBD2. This CDR3 has 20 amino acids. Germline CDR1 and CDR2: DFQATT and SNEGSKA (reference sequence). The V and J ends lost 3 bases and 4 bases, in that order; junction bases with no gene match: 20. For the CDR3, the DNA is TGCAGTGCTAGGGCACACGGACTAGCGGGCCAATCGTCTGAATACAATGAGCAGTTCTTC. It encodes CSARAHGLAGQSSEYNEQFF.